The next 19 T cell receptor beta chains were all read from a single sample in a study of blood T cell repertoires in COVID-19. Libraries were prepared by immunoSEQ multiplex PCR; TCRdb keeps only in-frame clonotypes and omits some of them. The sample shows 200,000 or so clones, approximately 90% of them seen only once. Sequencing was performed on peripheral blood. These TCRs come from a middle-aged man with acute or convalescent COVID-19.

This clone came up once. The V and J genes are TRBV6-1 and TRBJ1-1, with D perhaps matching TRBD1 (5 bases). The germline V and J ends were trimmed by 0 bases and 5 bases, with 13 bases remaining between them. Germline values: CDR1 MNHNS, CDR2 SASEGT. The CDR3 runs to 15 residues. CDR3 sequence: CASSEALGGTTEAFF. In DNA, the CDR3 is TGTGCCAGCAGTGAAGCGCTGGGGGGAACAACTGAAGCTTTCTTT.

The V and J genes are TRBV19 and TRBJ2-1, with 9 nucleotides matching TRBD1. Trimming cost V 6 bases and J 2 bases; bases outside gene matches: 5. This CDR3 is built from 15 residues. The germline gives CDR1 LNHDA, CDR2 SQIVND (reference sequence). CDR3 region: CASRTDRGAYNEQFF. The CDR3 DNA is TGTGCCAGTAGAACCGACAGGGGGGCCTACAATGAGCAGTTCTTC.

In this sample, this clone turned up once. The chain couples TRBV19 to TRBJ2-5, with 9 positions matching TRBD1. V lost 5 bases and J lost 1; bases outside the gene matches: 11. Germline V gene sequence: CDR1 LNHDA, CDR2 SQIVND (reference sequence). This CDR3 is 17 amino acids long. CDR3 DNA sequence: TGTGCCAGTAGTCCTTCTCGGGACAGGGTCGGCCAAGAGACCCAGTACTTC. This sequence encodes CASSPSRDRVGQETQYF.

V and J are TRBV6-6 and TRBJ2-2, with D perhaps TRBD2 (5 bases). The V end was cut by 6 bases, the J end by 0 bases, with 14 bases between. CDR1 and CDR2 from the germline V gene are MNHNY and SVGAGI (reference sequence). The CDR3 totals 16 residues. The CDR3 sequence: CASSPPRRTNTGELFF. CDR3 DNA sequence: TGTGCCAGCAGCCCCCCCAGGAGGACGAACACCGGGGAGCTGTTTTTT.

The V gene is TRBV18, the J gene TRBJ1-6, with TRBD1 as a possible D gene (5 bases). Trimming removed 5 bases from V and 6 bases from J, with 8 bases in between. From germline, CDR1 is KGHSH and CDR2 LQKENI. The CDR3 is made up of 13 amino acids. This CDR3 reads CASSSDINSPLHF. CDR3 nucleotides: TGTGCCAGCTCATCGGACATTAATTCACCCCTCCACTTT.

DNA of the CDR3: TGTGCCAGCAGCCAAGGGACATCCACTAGCGAGCAGTACTTC. Translating gives CASSQGTSTSEQYF. The genes are TRBV11-2 and TRBJ2-7; D perhaps matches TRBD1 (6 bases). This CDR3 comprises 14 residues. The V end lost 5 bases, the J end lost 6 bases, and 17 bases lay between the germline ends. Germline CDR1 and CDR2: SGHAT and FQNNGV. Supplemented by reference TRBV11-2 and TRBJ2-7, the full variable domain reads EAGVAQSPRYKIIEKRQSVAFWCNPISGHATLYWYQQILGQGPKLLIQFQNNGVVDDSQLPKDRFSAERLKGVDSTLKIQPAKLEDSAVYLCASSQGTSTSEQYFGPGTRLTVT.

This chain connects TRBV9 to TRBJ1-3; D is undetermined. Germline CDR1 and CDR2: SGDLS and YYNGEE. V gave up 4 bases and J gave up 4 bases, with 12 bases separating them. The CDR3 has 14 amino acids. CDR3 loop: CASSPQRGGNTIYF. CDR3 coding DNA: TGTGCCAGCAGCCCCCAACGAGGGGGAAACACCATATATTTT.

CDR3 bases: TGCGCCAGCAGCTTGGATGGGCCACCCTCTGGAAACACCATATATTTT. Its protein is CASSLDGPPSGNTIYF. The chain joins TRBV5-1 to TRBJ1-3; D call uncertain. Trimming took 0 bases from V and 0 from J, leaving 10 bases between them. Germline CDR1 is SGHRS and CDR2 is YFSETQ. CDR3 length: 16 residues.

V usage is TRBV5-1 and J usage is TRBJ1-3, with a tentative D call TRBD1 (6 bases). Germline V gene sequence: CDR1 SGHRS, CDR2 YFSETQ. Trimming stripped 4 bases from V and 0 bases from J, with 11 bases between. The CDR3 loop spans 15 amino acids. The CDR3 spells CASSTDRHSGNTIYF. Here the CDR3 DNA reads TGCGCCAGCAGCACGGACAGACACTCTGGAAACACCATATATTTT.

The chain employs TRBV18 and TRBJ1-5; D is possibly TRBD1 (5 bases). Germline CDR1 is KGHSH and CDR2 is LQKENI. V was shortened by 2 bases and J by 2 bases, with 16 bases between the two germline ends. The CDR3 has 17 residues. The CDR3 bases are TGTGCCAGCTCACCATGGGGCAGGGAATCGGGCAATCAGCCCCAGCATTTT. Protein: CASSPWGRESGNQPQHF.

The V gene is TRBV2, the J gene TRBJ1-4; D remains ambiguous. The germline gives CDR1 SNHLY, CDR2 FYNNEI. CDR3 length: 15 amino acids. V was shortened by 6 bases and J by 0 bases, with 11 bases between the two germline ends. CDR3 amino acids: CASSLQRATNEKLFF. CDR3 coding DNA: TGTGCCAGCAGCTTACAACGGGCAACTAATGAAAAACTGTTTTTT. Supplemented by reference TRBV2 and TRBJ1-4, the full variable domain reads EPEVTQTPSHQVTQMGQEVILRCVPISNHLYFYWYRQILGQKVEFLVSFYNNEISEKSEIFDDQFSVERPDGSNFTLKIRSTKLEDSAMYFCASSLQRATNEKLFFGSGTQLSVL.

This chain connects TRBV5-1 to TRBJ2-1, with TRBD1 matching over 9 bases. Germline trimming cut 3 bases from V and 1 base from J; bases unmatched to any gene: 2. This CDR3 is built from 15 residues. CDR1 is SGHRS and CDR2 is YFSETQ in the germline V gene. CDR3 DNA: TGCGCCAGCAGCTCACAGGGGGCTTCCTACAATGAGCAGTTCTTC. This encodes CASSSQGASYNEQFF.

This clone was detected a few times. V usage is TRBV4-2 and J usage is TRBJ1-2; 7 bases align to TRBD1. The V and J ends lost 1 base and 5 bases, in that order; junction bases with no gene match: 10. Per the germline V gene, CDR1 is LGHNA and CDR2 is YNFKEQ. This CDR3 contains 16 residues. The CDR3 DNA is TGTGCCAGCAGCCAAGCCACGGGACAGAAAAGATATGGCTACACCTTC. This sequence encodes CASSQATGQKRYGYTF.

The chain joins TRBV5-4 to TRBJ2-7, with 7 bases that match TRBD1. The CDR3 spans 15 residues. Germline V gene sequence: CDR1 SGHNT, CDR2 YYREEE (reference sequence). V gave up 2 bases and J gave up 1 base; unmatched junction bases: 6. DNA of the CDR3: TGTGCCAGCAGCTTAGGACAGGCCGCGTCCTACGAGCAGTACTTC. It codes for CASSLGQAASYEQYF.

This chain links TRBV25-1 with TRBJ2-3; perhaps TRBD1 as D (5 bases). The CDR3 runs 15 residues. V lost 0 bases to trimming and J lost 4 bases, with 11 bases between them. CDR1 is MGHDK and CDR2 is SYGVNS in the germline V gene. CDR3: CASSEYIGAADTQYF. In nucleotides, the CDR3 is TGTGCCAGCAGTGAATATATTGGGGCCGCAGATACGCAGTATTTT. The full variable domain, completed using reference TRBV25-1 and TRBJ2-3, is EADIYQTPRYLVIGTGKKITLECSQTMGHDKMYWYQQDPGMELHLIHYSYGVNSTEKGDLSSESTVSRIRTEHFPLTLESARPSHTSQYLCASSEYIGAADTQYFGPGTRLTVL.

The chain carries TRBV2 and TRBJ2-5; 7 nucleotides agree with TRBD2. The germline CDR1 and CDR2 sequences are SNHLY and FYNNEI. The CDR3 length is 14 residues. After removal of 5 bases from V and 4 bases from J, the junction contained 7 bases not matched to a gene. In DNA form, the CDR3 reads TGTGCCAGCAGTCTCGGGGGGTTGGGAGAGACCCAGTACTTC. Translation: CASSLGGLGETQYF.

Note on this clone: This same CDR3 is encoded by further DNA sequences in the sample. The chain links TRBV18 to TRBJ2-3; 9 positions agree with TRBD2. CDR1 is KGHSH, CDR2 LQKENI, per germline. V was pared by 0 bases and J by 3 bases, with 1 base of the junction left unmatched. The CDR3 sequence is 15 residues long. This chain's CDR3 is CASSPPGLATDTQYF. CDR3 DNA sequence: TGTGCCAGCTCACCACCTGGACTAGCGACAGATACGCAGTATTTT.

The V call is TRBV3-1 (or the pseudogene TRBV3-2), the J call TRBJ1-1; 9 bases are shared with TRBD1. Germline CDR1 reads LGHDT; CDR2 reads YNNKEL (reference sequence). The CDR3 sequence is 15 residues long. Trimming cost V 7 bases and J 3 bases; bases outside gene matches: 9. Here the CDR3 reads CASTLGQGRHTEAFF. The CDR3, as DNA: TGTGCCAGCACCTTAGGACAGGGGCGTCACACTGAAGCTTTCTTT.

The chain links TRBV5-1 to TRBJ1-1; 7 bases line up with TRBD1. V shed 4 bases and J 1 base; nucleotides not matched to a gene: 7. The CDR3 covers 15 residues. Germline V gene sequence: CDR1 SGHRS, CDR2 YFSETQ. In nucleotides, the CDR3 is TGCGCCAGCAGCATACAGGGGACCGCGAACACTGAAGCTTTCTTT. This sequence encodes CASSIQGTANTEAFF.